These 21 T cell receptor beta chains were all obtained from the same sample, sequenced in a study of shared clonotypes between healthy human individuals. Generated by immunoSEQ multiplex PCR, the TCRdb table keeps only in-frame clones and is missing some. This table has some 510,000 clones, 79% appearing once. Specimen: PBMCs. These receptors were taken from a woman aged 40 to 49 in good health. Some clones in this sample may be carry-over from other donors' samples.

V is TRBV7-2 and J is TRBJ1-4; TRBD1 agrees at 7 bases. CDR3 length: 14 amino acids. V lost 5 bases and J lost 8; bases outside the gene matches: 8. CDR1 and CDR2 (germline): SGHTA, FQGNSA. Here the CDR3 DNA reads TGTGCCAGCAGCCGCACAGGGGAAGGAGAAAAACTGTTTTTT. Translating it yields CASSRTGEGEKLFF.

The chain links TRBV6-5 to TRBJ1-5; tentative D call: TRBD1 (5 bases). CDR1 and CDR2 (germline): MNHEY, SVGAGI. The CDR3 covers 15 residues. Trimming removed 2 bases from V and 2 bases from J, with 10 bases in between. CDR3 coding DNA: TGTGCCAGCAGTTACAGGGGCGGTGGCAATCAGCCCCAGCATTTT. This translates into CASSYRGGGNQPQHF.

V and J are TRBV7-9 and TRBJ2-3; D not resolved. Germline-derived CDR1 and CDR2 are SEHNR and FQNEAQ (reference sequence). CDR3 length equals 15 residues. The V end lost 4 bases, the J end lost 2 bases, and 13 bases lay between the germline ends. CDR3 region: CASSSVVGPTDTQYF. The CDR3 bases are TGTGCCAGCAGCTCGGTGGTGGGTCCCACAGATACGCAGTATTTT.

This clone has just one count. With a far larger clone one base away, a read error is the likely cause. This CDR3 is also generated by other DNA sequences in the sample. The chain has TRBV7-9 and TRBJ2-1, with 8 bases aligning to TRBD2. V was clipped by 3 bases and J by 0 bases; unmatched bases: 1. The CDR3 is made up of 15 amino acids. Germline values: CDR1 SEHNR, CDR2 FQNEAQ (reference sequence). The CDR3 DNA follows: TGTGCCAGCAGCTTGAGCGGGAGCTCCTACAATGAGCAGTTCTTC. Its protein is CASSLSGSSYNEQFF.

The chain recombines TRBV28 with TRBJ2-7; perhaps TRBD2 as D (5 bases). Looked up from germline, CDR1 is MDHEN and CDR2 is SYDVKM. The CDR3 has 16 residues. Between the trimmed V and J ends, which lost 4 bases and 3 bases, there was a span of 19 bases. This chain's CDR3 is CASSSRGRVESYEQYF. The CDR3 DNA sequence: TGTGCCAGCAGTTCCCGGGGAAGGGTTGAGAGCTACGAGCAGTACTTC.

The rearrangement joins TRBV25-1 to TRBJ2-1, with D hard to call. The CDR3 sequence is 16 residues long. V gave up 1 base and J gave up 5 bases, with 15 bases separating them. Germline V gene lookup returns CDR1 MGHDK and CDR2 SYGVNS. The CDR3 loop reads CASSELGGTENNEQFF. DNA of the CDR3: TGTGCCAGCAGTGAATTGGGCGGAACGGAGAACAATGAGCAGTTCTTC.

The V call is TRBV18, the J call TRBJ1-2; 7 bases map to TRBD1. The junction had 9 bases not matched to a gene; V was cut back by 6 bases and J by 8 bases. The CDR3 runs 13 residues. CDR1 and CDR2 (germline): KGHSH, LQKENI. The CDR3 coding sequence is TGTGCCAGCTCGGAGGACAGGCGGGGAGGCTACACCTTC. This encodes CASSEDRRGGYTF.

This sequence joins TRBV7-2 and TRBJ1-2; D may be TRBD1 (6 bases). V lost 1 base and J 4 bases, leaving 13 bases between the germline ends. From germline, CDR1 is SGHTA and CDR2 FQGNSA. This CDR3 region has 15 residues. CDR3: CASSLGSGVGYGYTF. The CDR3 DNA is TGTGCCAGCAGCTTAGGGTCAGGGGTTGGCTATGGCTACACCTTC.

This rearrangement joins TRBV27 to TRBJ2-5, with 7 bases aligning to TRBD1. V lost 6 bases to trimming and J lost 3 bases; unmatched junction nucleotides: 10. Germline assignment: CDR1 MNHEY and CDR2 SMNVEV (reference sequence). The CDR3 sequence is 15 residues long. CDR3 sequence: CASRSQTGREETQYF. CDR3 DNA sequence: TGTGCCAGCAGGTCCCAGACAGGGAGAGAAGAGACCCAGTACTTC.

The V and J genes are TRBV10-3 and TRBJ2-1; the D call may be TRBD1 or TRBD2 (5 bases each). Trimming shortened V by 9 bases and J by 7 bases, and 19 bases separated the two germline ends. This CDR3 is 14 amino acids long. Germline V gene lookup returns CDR1 ENHRY and CDR2 SYGVKD. The CDR3 protein is CAIKGDGSTNEQFF. The CDR3 DNA sequence: TGTGCCATAAAAGGGGACGGCTCGACTAATGAGCAGTTCTTC.

The gene calls are TRBV11-2 and TRBJ2-7, with no clear D. V was shortened by 5 bases and J by 3 bases, with 14 bases between the two germline ends. This CDR3 is 14 amino acids long. CDR1 SGHAT and CDR2 FQNNGV come from the germline V gene. This CDR3 is CASSHNRMGYEQYF. CDR3 sequence (DNA): TGTGCCAGCAGCCACAACCGGATGGGCTACGAGCAGTACTTC.

The chain links TRBV28 to TRBJ2-7, with TRBD1 identical over 9 bases. Looked up from germline, CDR1 is MDHEN and CDR2 is SYDVKM. The V segment lost 1 base and the J segment 4 bases; nucleotides outside the gene matches: 14. The CDR3 extends over 18 amino acids. CDR3 sequence reads: CASSLSPLSTGGVYEQYF. The CDR3 DNA sequence: TGTGCCAGCAGTTTATCCCCCCTTTCGACAGGGGGAGTTTACGAGCAGTACTTC.

The V gene is TRBV6-1, the J gene TRBJ2-3; D unclear. Germline loops: CDR1 MNHNS, CDR2 SASEGT. The V end lost 8 bases, the J end lost 7 bases, and 16 bases lay between the germline ends. The CDR3 extends over 13 amino acids. CDR3 sequence reads: CASFTSEPNTQYF. In nucleotides, the CDR3 is TGTGCCAGCTTTACTTCGGAGCCTAATACGCAGTATTTT.

The chain uses TRBV28 and TRBJ1-2; no clear D. The V gene lost 2 bases and the J gene lost 6 bases, with 10 bases spanning the gap. The CDR3 is 13 residues long. CDR1 is MDHEN and CDR2 is SYDVKM in the germline V gene. In nucleotides, the CDR3 is TGTGCCAGCAGTTTACCGTTTAGGCATGGCTACACCTTC. It specifies CASSLPFRHGYTF.

This clone was counted only a few times. V and J are TRBV19 and TRBJ2-2; the D is unclear. Germline V CDR1 and CDR2: LNHDA, SQIVND (reference sequence). The CDR3 loop spans 13 amino acids. Trimming took 8 bases from V and 6 from J, leaving 13 bases between them. CDR3 coding DNA: TGTGCCAGTGAGACATTAAGAGCCGGGGAGCTGTTTTTT. Translation gives CASETLRAGELFF.

V usage is TRBV5-1 and J usage is TRBJ2-3; TRBD1 or TRBD2 may be the D gene (5 bases each). The CDR3 is 15 residues long. The germline gives CDR1 SGHRS, CDR2 YFSETQ. V lost 2 bases to trimming and J lost 1 base, with 11 bases between them. CDR3 loop: CASSFGDRGTDTQYF. The CDR3, as DNA: TGCGCCAGCAGCTTCGGGGACCGTGGCACAGATACGCAGTATTTT. The full variable domain, rest sourced from reference TRBV5-1 and TRBJ2-3, is KAGVTQTPRYLIKTRGQQVTLSCSPISGHRSVSWYQQTPGQGLQFLFEYFSETQRNKGNFPGRFSGRQFSNSRSEMNVSTLELGDSALYLCASSFGDRGTDTQYFGPGTRLTVL.

The chain is built from TRBV30 and TRBJ2-1; D gene uncertain. Germline V lookup: CDR1 GTSNPN, CDR2 SVGIG (reference sequence). Trimming took off 4 bases at V and 7 bases at J, with 17 bases between the two ends. The CDR3 sequence is 14 residues long. The CDR3 reads CAWTPGLVMNEQFF. The CDR3 nucleotides are TGTGCCTGGACCCCCGGGCTAGTCATGAATGAGCAGTTCTTC. Filled out from reference TRBV30 and TRBJ2-1, the complete variable domain reads SQTIHQWPATLVQPVGSPLSLECTVEGTSNPNLYWYRQAAGRGLQLLFYSVGIGQISSEVPQNLSASRPQDRQFILSSKKLLLSDSGFYLCAWTPGLVMNEQFFGPGTRLTVL.

V and J are TRBV9 and TRBJ1-2, with 8 nucleotides matching TRBD1. CDR3 length: 15 residues. Unmatched junction bases numbered 5, after V lost 4 bases and J lost 0 bases. In germline, CDR1 is SGDLS, CDR2 YYNGEE. The CDR3: CASSPRTGTNYGYTF. The CDR3 DNA is TGTGCCAGCAGCCCCAGGACAGGGACTAACTATGGCTACACCTTC. The variable domain in full, completed from reference TRBV9 and TRBJ1-2, reads DSGVTQTPKHLITATGQRVTLRCSPRSGDLSVYWYQQSLDQGLQFLIQYYNGEERAKGNILERFSAQQFPDLHSELNLSSLELGDSALYFCASSPRTGTNYGYTFGSGTRLTVV.

The chain recombines TRBV4-1 with TRBJ2-7; TRBD1 agrees at 7 bases. The CDR3 runs 15 residues. V lost 3 bases and J lost 5; bases outside the gene matches: 10. Germline loops: CDR1 MGHRA, CDR2 YSYEKL. The DNA of the CDR3 is TGCGCCAGCAGCCATAAGGACAGGTTTGGGGACGAGCAGTACTTC. This translates into CASSHKDRFGDEQYF.

This sequence joins TRBV2 and TRBJ2-7; tentatively, D is TRBD1 (6 bases). The CDR3 is 13 residues long. V was trimmed by 2 bases and J by 5 bases, leaving 10 bases between them. The germline CDR1 and CDR2 sequences are SNHLY and FYNNEI. CDR3 DNA sequence: TGTGCCAGCAGTGAATACAGGGCCGACGAGCAGTACTTC. It encodes CASSEYRADEQYF.

The chain joins TRBV2 to TRBJ1-4, with D possibly matching TRBD1 (5 bases). The CDR3 spans 14 residues. V gave up 4 bases and J gave up 4 bases, with 10 bases separating them. CDR1 and CDR2 (germline): SNHLY, FYNNEI. In DNA form, the CDR3 reads TGTGCCAGCAGTGTGACAGCTCTTAATGAAAAACTGTTTTTT. It encodes CASSVTALNEKLFF.